This T cell receptor (beta chain) was captured by sequencing in a study of T cells in Graves' hyperthyroidism and ophthalmopathy. Study information: Peripheral blood samples were taken at initial diagnosis, prior to any treatment.

This CDR3 is 15 amino acids long. Germline CDR1 MGHDK, CDR2 SYGVNS. V lost 2 bases and J lost 3, with 13 bases in between. Amplification targeted TCR beta CDR3 regions from RNA transcripts. First-round RT-PCR targeting the TCR CDR3 was performed with the HTBI primer set. TCRdb itself ran the multiplex PCR reads through MiXCR, one entry per CDR3 protein. Seen here are 300,000 to 350,000 distinct CDR3 sequences, more than 11% observed once, and the top ten hold around 23%. Study findings and constraints: Most thyroid clonotypes with frequency above 0.001 were detected in blood. Ophthalmopathy and stable hyperthyroidism were told apart by a 13 V-J model.

This clonotype was observed a few times. Its antigen is unknown. The sequenced material came from blood. The J gene is TRBJ2-5, the V gene TRBV25-1; D is unclear. The clonotype was recovered from a woman aged 25 to 39 with Graves' hyperthyroidism. Here the CDR3 DNA reads TGTGCCAGCAGTGAAGTTGAGATTCGGAAAGAGACCCAGTACTTC. It translates to CASSEVEIRKETQYF.